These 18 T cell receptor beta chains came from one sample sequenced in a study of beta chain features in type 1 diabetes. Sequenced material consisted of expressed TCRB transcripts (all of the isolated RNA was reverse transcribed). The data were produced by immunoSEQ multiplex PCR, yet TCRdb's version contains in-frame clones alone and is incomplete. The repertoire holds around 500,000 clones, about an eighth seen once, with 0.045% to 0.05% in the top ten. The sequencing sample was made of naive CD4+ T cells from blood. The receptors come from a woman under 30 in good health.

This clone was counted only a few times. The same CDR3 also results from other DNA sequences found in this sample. The CDR3 nucleotides read TGTGCCAGCAGCTTGGGGAGCACAGATACGCAGTATTTT. Amino acids: CASSLGSTDTQYF. This rearrangement joins TRBV7-9 to TRBJ2-3; D is unresolved. Trimming shortened V by 3 bases and J by 0 bases, and 4 bases separated the two germline ends. CDR3 length: 13 residues. Germline CDR1 SEHNR, CDR2 FQNEAQ (reference sequence).

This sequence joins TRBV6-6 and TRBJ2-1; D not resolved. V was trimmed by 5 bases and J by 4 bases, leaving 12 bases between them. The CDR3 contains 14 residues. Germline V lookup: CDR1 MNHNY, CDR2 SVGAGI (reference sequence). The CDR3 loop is CASSLSPGYNEQFF. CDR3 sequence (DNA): TGTGCCAGCAGTCTGAGCCCCGGATACAATGAGCAGTTCTTC.

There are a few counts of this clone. CDR3 DNA: TGTGCCAGCAGCTCCACATATTCTGGAAACACCATATATTTT. It codes for CASSSTYSGNTIYF. This sequence joins TRBV9 and TRBJ1-3; D unresolved. The CDR3 is 14 residues long. The germline CDR1 and CDR2 sequences are SGDLS and YYNGEE. V was pared by 4 bases and J by 1 base, with 9 bases between. Full variable domain (missing parts from reference TRBV9 and TRBJ1-3): DSGVTQTPKHLITATGQRVTLRCSPRSGDLSVYWYQQSLDQGLQFLIQYYNGEERAKGNILERFSAQQFPDLHSELNLSSLELGDSALYFCASSSTYSGNTIYFGEGSWLTVV.

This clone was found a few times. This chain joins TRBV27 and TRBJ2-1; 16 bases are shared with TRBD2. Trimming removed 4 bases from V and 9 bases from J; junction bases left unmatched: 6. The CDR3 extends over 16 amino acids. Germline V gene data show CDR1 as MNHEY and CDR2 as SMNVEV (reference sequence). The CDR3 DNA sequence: TGTGCCAGCAGTTCATGGGGACTAGCGGGAGGGTCTGAGCAGTTCTTC. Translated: CASSSWGLAGGSEQFF.

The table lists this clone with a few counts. The CDR3 sequence is CASSPWANTGELFF. The DNA for the CDR3 is TGTGCCAGTAGCCCCTGGGCGAACACCGGGGAGCTGTTTTTT. This chain uses TRBV19 with TRBJ2-2; D gene uncertain. The CDR3 contains 14 residues. V lost 6 bases, J lost 0 bases, and 8 bases lay in between. Germline V gene lookup returns CDR1 LNHDA and CDR2 SQIVND (reference sequence).

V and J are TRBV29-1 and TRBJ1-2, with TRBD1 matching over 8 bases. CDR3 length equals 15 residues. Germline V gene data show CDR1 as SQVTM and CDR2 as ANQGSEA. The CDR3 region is CTTVGGWDRNYGYTF. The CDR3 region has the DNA TGCACAACCGTCGGGGGTTGGGACAGGAACTATGGCTACACCTTC.

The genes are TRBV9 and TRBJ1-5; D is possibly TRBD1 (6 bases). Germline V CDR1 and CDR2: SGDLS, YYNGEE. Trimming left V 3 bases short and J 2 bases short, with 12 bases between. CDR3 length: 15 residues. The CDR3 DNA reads TGTGCCAGCAGCGAAGGGGGATGGGGCAATCAGCCCCAGCATTTT. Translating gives CASSEGGWGNQPQHF.

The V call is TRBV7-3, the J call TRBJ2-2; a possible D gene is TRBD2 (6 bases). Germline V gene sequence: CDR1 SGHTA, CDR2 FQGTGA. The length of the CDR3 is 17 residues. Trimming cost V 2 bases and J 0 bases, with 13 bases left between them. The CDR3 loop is CASSLGISGANTGELFF. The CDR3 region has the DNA TGTGCCAGCAGCTTAGGCATTAGCGGAGCGAACACCGGGGAGCTGTTTTTT. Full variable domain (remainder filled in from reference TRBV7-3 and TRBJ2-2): GAGVSQTPSNKVTEKGKYVELRCDPISGHTALYWYRQSLGQGPEFLIYFQGTGAADDSGLPNDRFFAVRPEGSVSTLKIQRTERGDSAVYLCASSLGISGANTGELFFGEGSRLTVL.

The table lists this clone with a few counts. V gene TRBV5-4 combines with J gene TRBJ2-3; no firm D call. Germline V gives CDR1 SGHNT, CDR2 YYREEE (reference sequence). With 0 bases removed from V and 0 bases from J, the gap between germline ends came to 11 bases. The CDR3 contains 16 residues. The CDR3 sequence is CASSLAGRTSTDTQYF. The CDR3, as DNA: TGTGCCAGCAGCTTGGCCGGCAGAACTAGCACAGATACGCAGTATTTT. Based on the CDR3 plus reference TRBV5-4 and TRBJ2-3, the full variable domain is ETGVTQSPTHLIKTRGQQVTLRCSSQSGHNTVSWYQQALGQGPQFIFQYYREEENGRGNFPPRFSGLQFPNYSSELNVNALELDDSALYLCASSLAGRTSTDTQYFGPGTRLTVL.

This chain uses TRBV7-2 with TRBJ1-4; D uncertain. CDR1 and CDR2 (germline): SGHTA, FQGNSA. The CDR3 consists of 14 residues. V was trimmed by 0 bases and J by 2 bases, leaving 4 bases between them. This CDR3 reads CASSLAKTNEKLFF. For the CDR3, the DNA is TGTGCCAGCAGCTTAGCCAAGACTAATGAAAAACTGTTTTTT.

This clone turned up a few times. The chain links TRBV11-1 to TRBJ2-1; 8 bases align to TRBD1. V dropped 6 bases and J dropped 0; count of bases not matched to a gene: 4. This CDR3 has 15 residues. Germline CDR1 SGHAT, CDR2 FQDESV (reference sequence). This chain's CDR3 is CASRRDRSSYNEQFF. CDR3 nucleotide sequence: TGTGCCAGCAGGCGGGACAGGAGCTCCTACAATGAGCAGTTCTTC.

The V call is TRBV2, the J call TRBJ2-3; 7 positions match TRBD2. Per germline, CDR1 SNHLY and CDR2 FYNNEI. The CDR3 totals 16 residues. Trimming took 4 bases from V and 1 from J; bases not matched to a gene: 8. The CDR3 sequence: CASSALSGARTDTQYF. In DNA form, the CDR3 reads TGTGCCAGCAGTGCGCTCAGCGGGGCCCGCACAGATACGCAGTATTTT.

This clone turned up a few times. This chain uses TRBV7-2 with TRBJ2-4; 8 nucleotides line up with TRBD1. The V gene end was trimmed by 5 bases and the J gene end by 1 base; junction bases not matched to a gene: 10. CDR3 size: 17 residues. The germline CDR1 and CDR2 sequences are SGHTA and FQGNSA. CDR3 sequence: CASSARTGSGAKNIQYF. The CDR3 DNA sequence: TGTGCCAGCAGCGCCCGGACAGGGTCAGGGGCCAAAAACATTCAGTACTTC. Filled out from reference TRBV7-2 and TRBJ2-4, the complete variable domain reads GAGVSQSPSNKVTEKGKDVELRCDPISGHTALYWYRQSLGQGLEFLIYFQGNSAPDKSGLPSDRFSAERTGGSVSTLTIQRTQQEDSAVYLCASSARTGSGAKNIQYFGAGTRLSVL.

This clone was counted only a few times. For the CDR3, the DNA is TGCGCCAGCAGCCCCGGGGCGGGTCGGAATGAAAAACTGTTTTTT. Translation gives CASSPGAGRNEKLFF. The V call is TRBV5-1, the J call TRBJ1-4; D is perhaps TRBD1 (5 bases). There are 15 residues in the CDR3. Trimming took off 4 bases at V and 5 bases at J, with 15 bases between the two ends. CDR1 and CDR2 (germline): SGHRS, YFSETQ.

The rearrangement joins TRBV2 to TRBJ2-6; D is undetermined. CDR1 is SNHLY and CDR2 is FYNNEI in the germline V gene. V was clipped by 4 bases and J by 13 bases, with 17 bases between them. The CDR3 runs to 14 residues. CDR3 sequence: CASSGRGSVRVLTF. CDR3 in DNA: TGTGCCAGCAGTGGAAGAGGCAGTGTACGGGTCCTGACTTTC.

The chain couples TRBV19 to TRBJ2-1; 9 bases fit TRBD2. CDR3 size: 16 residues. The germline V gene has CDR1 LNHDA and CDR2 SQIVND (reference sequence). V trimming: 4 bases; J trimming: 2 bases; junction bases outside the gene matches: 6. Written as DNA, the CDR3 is TGTGCCAGTAGTAGCGAACTAGCGGGTACCTACAATGAGCAGTTCTTC. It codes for CASSSELAGTYNEQFF.

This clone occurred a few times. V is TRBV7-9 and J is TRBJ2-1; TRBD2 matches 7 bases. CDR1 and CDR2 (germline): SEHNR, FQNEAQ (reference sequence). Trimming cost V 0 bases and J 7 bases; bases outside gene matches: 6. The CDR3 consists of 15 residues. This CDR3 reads CASSLAVKLANEQFF. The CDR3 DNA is TGTGCCAGCAGCTTAGCGGTGAAACTAGCGAATGAGCAGTTCTTC.

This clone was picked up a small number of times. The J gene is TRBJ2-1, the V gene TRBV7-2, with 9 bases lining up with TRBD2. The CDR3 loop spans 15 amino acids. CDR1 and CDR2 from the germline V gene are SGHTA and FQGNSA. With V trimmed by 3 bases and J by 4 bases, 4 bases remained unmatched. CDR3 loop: CASSLSGRRYNEQFF. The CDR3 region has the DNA TGTGCCAGCAGCTTGAGCGGGAGGCGATACAATGAGCAGTTCTTC.